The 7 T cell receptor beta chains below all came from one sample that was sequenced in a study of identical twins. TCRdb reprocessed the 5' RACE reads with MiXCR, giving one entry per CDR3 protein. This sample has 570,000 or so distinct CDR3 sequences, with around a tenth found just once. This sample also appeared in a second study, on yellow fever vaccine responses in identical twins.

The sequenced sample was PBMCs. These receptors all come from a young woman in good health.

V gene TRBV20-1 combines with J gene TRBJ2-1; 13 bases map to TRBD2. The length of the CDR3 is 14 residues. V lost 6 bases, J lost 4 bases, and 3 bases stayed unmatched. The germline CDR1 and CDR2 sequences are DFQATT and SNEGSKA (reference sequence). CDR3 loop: CSAGTSGTYNEQFF. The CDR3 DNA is TGCAGTGCAGGGACTAGCGGGACTTACAATGAGCAGTTCTTC.

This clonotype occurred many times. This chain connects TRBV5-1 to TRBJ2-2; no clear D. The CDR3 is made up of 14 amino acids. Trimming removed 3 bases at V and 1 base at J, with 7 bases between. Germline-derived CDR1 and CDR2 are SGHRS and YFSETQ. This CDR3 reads CASSSGRNTGELFF. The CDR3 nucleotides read TGCGCCAGCAGCTCCGGACGGAACACCGGGGAGCTGTTTTTT.

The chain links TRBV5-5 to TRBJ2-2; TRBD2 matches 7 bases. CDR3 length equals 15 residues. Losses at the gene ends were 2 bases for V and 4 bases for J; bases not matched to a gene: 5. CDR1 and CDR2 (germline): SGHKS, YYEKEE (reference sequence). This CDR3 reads CASSFMIAGTGELFF. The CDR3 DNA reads TGTGCCAGCAGCTTTATGATAGCGGGCACCGGGGAGCTGTTTTTT.

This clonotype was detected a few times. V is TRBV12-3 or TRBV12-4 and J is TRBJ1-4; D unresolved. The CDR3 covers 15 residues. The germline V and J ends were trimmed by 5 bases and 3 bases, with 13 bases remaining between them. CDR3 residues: CASSLRRWANEKLFF. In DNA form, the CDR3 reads TGTGCCAGCAGTCTCCGTAGGTGGGCTAATGAAAAACTGTTTTTT.

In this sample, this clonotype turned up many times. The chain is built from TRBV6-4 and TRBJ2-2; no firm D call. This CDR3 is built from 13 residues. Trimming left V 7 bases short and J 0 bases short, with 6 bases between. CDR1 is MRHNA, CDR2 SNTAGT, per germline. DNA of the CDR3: TGTGCCAGCAACGATCCGAACACCGGGGAGCTGTTTTTT. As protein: CASNDPNTGELFF.

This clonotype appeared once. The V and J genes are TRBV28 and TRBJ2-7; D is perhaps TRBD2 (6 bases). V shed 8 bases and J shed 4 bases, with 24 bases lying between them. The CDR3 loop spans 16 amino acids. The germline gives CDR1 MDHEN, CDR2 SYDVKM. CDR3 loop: CASASSSGTDFYEQYF. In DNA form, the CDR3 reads TGTGCCAGCGCGAGTTCATCCGGGACTGACTTTTACGAGCAGTACTTC.

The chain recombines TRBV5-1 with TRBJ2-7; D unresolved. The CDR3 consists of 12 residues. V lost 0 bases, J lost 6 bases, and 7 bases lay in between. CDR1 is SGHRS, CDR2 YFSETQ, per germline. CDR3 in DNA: TGCGCCAGCAGCTTGGGTTTAAGCGAGCAGTACTTC. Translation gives CASSLGLSEQYF. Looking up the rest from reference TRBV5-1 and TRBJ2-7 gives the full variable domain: KAGVTQTPRYLIKTRGQQVTLSCSPISGHRSVSWYQQTPGQGLQFLFEYFSETQRNKGNFPGRFSGRQFSNSRSEMNVSTLELGDSALYLCASSLGLSEQYFGPGTRLTVT.